These T cell receptor beta chains were read from a single sample in a study of T cell changes during pregnancy in multiple sclerosis. The table came from immunoSEQ multiplex PCR; TCRdb's copy has only in-frame clones and leaves some out. Among more than 55,000 clones listed, 85% to 95% were seen once. The sequencing used peripheral blood, collected in the first trimester of pregnancy. The receptors originated from a female donor with multiple sclerosis, enrolled in a pregnancy study. The CDR3 runs from the conserved cysteine through the conserved F or W. A D gene is named only where the DNA matches it firmly. Expanded clones are given a class, and other clones once, few, many or no size at all.

clone size: .
V gene: TRBV6-4
D gene: .
J gene: TRBJ2-3
CDR3 DNA: TGTGCCAGCAGTGAGGGTGGGGGGGCCACAGATACGCAGTATTTT
CDR3 protein: CASSEGGGATDTQYF

clone size: .
V gene: TRBV4-3
D gene: .
J gene: TRBJ2-7
CDR3 DNA: TGCGCCAGCAGCCAAGCCGAGACAGGAGCCTACGAGCAGTACTTC
CDR3 protein: CASSQAETGAYEQYF

clone size: .
V gene: TRBV5-1
D gene: TRBD1
J gene: TRBJ1-5
CDR3 DNA: TGCGCCAGCAGCTTAACAGGGGATCGGGAGCCCCAGCATTTT
CDR3 protein: CASSLTGDREPQHF

clone size: .
V gene: TRBV19
D gene: TRBD2
J gene: TRBJ2-5
CDR3 DNA: TGTGCCAGTAGTACGAGCAGGGGACTAGCGGGGGCTGAAGAAGAGACCCAGTACTTC
CDR3 protein: CASSTSRGLAGAEEETQYF

clone size: .
V gene: TRBV9
D gene: .
J gene: TRBJ1-3
CDR3 DNA: TGTGCCAGCAGCGTAGCCGGTGACAGCGACTCTGGAAACACCATATATTTT
CDR3 protein: CASSVAGDSDSGNTIYF

clone size: .
V gene: TRBV11-2
D gene: TRBD2
J gene: TRBJ2-5
CDR3 DNA: TGTGCCAGCAGCTTTTTAGCGGGGGGGATCCAAGAGACCCAGTACTTC
CDR3 protein: CASSFLAGGIQETQYF

clone size: .
V gene: TRBV18
D gene: .
J gene: TRBJ1-1
CDR3 DNA: TGTGCCAGCTCACCTGCACAGGGTACTGAAGCTTTCTTT
CDR3 protein: CASSPAQGTEAFF

clone size: .
V gene: TRBV4-1
D gene: .
J gene: TRBJ2-2
CDR3 DNA: TGCGCCAGCAGCCAAGTTTCGGGAAACACCGGGGAGCTGTTTTTT
CDR3 protein: CASSQVSGNTGELFF

clone size: .
V gene: TRBV19
D gene: .
J gene: TRBJ2-3
CDR3 DNA: TGTGCCAGTAGTCGTAGCGGCACAGATACGCAGTATTTT
CDR3 protein: CASSRSGTDTQYF

clone size: .
V gene: TRBV19
D gene: .
J gene: TRBJ2-3
CDR3 DNA: TGTGCCAGTAGTAACCGTGGGGGGGCTAGCACAGATACGCAGTATTTT
CDR3 protein: CASSNRGGASTDTQYF

clone size: few
V gene: TRBV7-6
D gene: TRBD1
J gene: TRBJ2-1
CDR3 DNA: TGTGCCAGCAGCTGGCCGGGACAGGGAGAGAATGAGCAGTTCTTC
CDR3 protein: CASSWPGQGENEQFF

clone size: .
V gene: TRBV9
D gene: TRBD1
J gene: TRBJ2-3
CDR3 DNA: TGTGCCAGCAGCCAGACAGGGGCCCCCACGGATACGCAGTATTTT
CDR3 protein: CASSQTGAPTDTQYF

clone size: .
V gene: TRBV30
D gene: .
J gene: TRBJ1-6
CDR3 DNA: TGTGCCTGGAGTGGCCAGACAAATTCACCCCTCCACTTT
CDR3 protein: CAWSGQTNSPLHF

clone size: once
V gene: TRBV5-1
D gene: TRBD1
J gene: TRBJ1-2
CDR3 DNA: TGCGCCAGCAGCTTGGGACAGGGGGCCAGATATGGCTACACCTTC
CDR3 protein: CASSLGQGARYGYTF

clone size: once
V gene: TRBV5-4
D gene: .
J gene: TRBJ2-4
CDR3 DNA: TGTGCCAGCAGCTTGGATGGAGGGAAGGACATTCAGTACTTC
CDR3 protein: CASSLDGGKDIQYF

clone size: .
V gene: TRBV5-1
D gene: .
J gene: TRBJ1-2
CDR3 DNA: TGCGCCAGCAGTGGGGGGGCTGTTGAAGGCTACACCTTC
CDR3 protein: CASSGGAVEGYTF

clone size: once
V gene: TRBV2
D gene: TRBD2
J gene: TRBJ2-2
CDR3 DNA: TGTGCCAGCAGGGAGCGGGGGGGTTCCCGGGAGCTGTTTTTT
CDR3 protein: CASRERGGSRELFF

clone size: .
V gene: TRBV7-3
D gene: .
J gene: TRBJ2-7
CDR3 DNA: TGTGCCAGCAGCCCCGGGGACTCCTACGAGCAGTACTTC
CDR3 protein: CASSPGDSYEQYF

clone size: once
V gene: TRBV9
D gene: .
J gene: TRBJ1-6
CDR3 DNA: TGTGCCAGCAGCGCCGAACCGACTGCCCATAATTCACCCCTCCACTTT
CDR3 protein: CASSAEPTAHNSPLHF

clone size: .
V gene: TRBV4-3
D gene: .
J gene: TRBJ1-4
CDR3 DNA: TGCGCCAGCAGCCTCGTTTCTAATGAAAAACTGTTTTTT
CDR3 protein: CASSLVSNEKLFF

clone size: .
V gene: TRBV7-9
D gene: TRBD1
J gene: TRBJ1-2
CDR3 DNA: TGTGCCAGCAGCCCGGGACAGGGGTTCGAGCCCCTCTATGGCTACACCTTC
CDR3 protein: CASSPGQGFEPLYGYTF

clone size: .
V gene: TRBV6-4
D gene: .
J gene: TRBJ2-2
CDR3 DNA: TGTGCCAGCAGTGACTCGCGGGACACCGGGGAGCTGTTTTTT
CDR3 protein: CASSDSRDTGELFF

clone size: .
V gene: TRBV4-2
D gene: TRBD1
J gene: TRBJ1-4
CDR3 DNA: TGTGCCAGCAGCCAAGAGGGGACAGCAAATGAAAAACTGTTTTTT
CDR3 protein: CASSQEGTANEKLFF

clone size: once
V gene: TRBV7-9
D gene: TRBD1
J gene: TRBJ2-4
CDR3 DNA: TGTGCCAGCAGCCGTATTGGACAGGGACGTGTGACCAAAAACATTCAGTACTTC
CDR3 protein: CASSRIGQGRVTKNIQYF

clone size: .
V gene: TRBV5-1
D gene: TRBD2
J gene: TRBJ2-7
CDR3 DNA: TGCGCCAGCAGCACATACCCGGGGGGGCGAGTCTCCTACGAGCAGTACTTC
CDR3 protein: CASSTYPGGRVSYEQYF

clone size: .
V gene: TRBV4-1
D gene: .
J gene: TRBJ2-5
CDR3 DNA: TGCGCCAGCAGCCCATCAGGGGTAGAGACCCAGTACTTC
CDR3 protein: CASSPSGVETQYF

clone size: .
V gene: TRBV7-8
D gene: TRBD2
J gene: TRBJ2-3
CDR3 DNA: TGTGCCAGCAGCTTGGGATTTAGCGGGGGGGCTTTGGCAGATACGCAGTATTTT
CDR3 protein: CASSLGFSGGALADTQYF

clone size: .
V gene: TRBV25-1
D gene: .
J gene: TRBJ2-6
CDR3 DNA: TGTGCCAGCAGTGATACTCTTTCTGGGGCCAACGTCCTGACTTTC
CDR3 protein: CASSDTLSGANVLTF

clone size: .
V gene: TRBV5-5
D gene: TRBD2
J gene: TRBJ2-3
CDR3 DNA: TGTGCCAGCAGCTTGGGGACTAGCGGGGGGGCATGGGTAACAGATACGCAGTATTTT
CDR3 protein: CASSLGTSGGAWVTDTQYF

clone size: .
V gene: TRBV9
D gene: .
J gene: TRBJ2-2
CDR3 DNA: TGTGCCAGCAGCGTAAGTCAGAATCCGAACACCGGGGAGCTGTTTTTT
CDR3 protein: CASSVSQNPNTGELFF

clone size: few
V gene: TRBV25-1
D gene: .
J gene: TRBJ1-5
CDR3 DNA: TGTGCCAGCAGTGAATCCAGTAGCAATCAGCCCCAGCATTTT
CDR3 protein: CASSESSSNQPQHF

clone size: once
V gene: TRBV5-1
D gene: .
J gene: TRBJ2-1
CDR3 DNA: TGCGCCAGCAGCTTTGATAATGCGGACTCTCGAGGGTACAATGAGCAGTTCTTC
CDR3 protein: CASSFDNADSRGYNEQFF

clone size: .
V gene: TRBV30
D gene: .
J gene: TRBJ1-2
CDR3 DNA: TGTGCCTCCTACAGGGACCGCCCTAATGGCTACACCTTC
CDR3 protein: CASYRDRPNGYTF

clone size: .
V gene: TRBV7-6
D gene: .
J gene: TRBJ2-2
CDR3 DNA: TGTGCCAGCAGCCTCATTCTTACGGCCGGGGAGCTGTTTTTT
CDR3 protein: CASSLILTAGELFF

clone size: .
V gene: TRBV5-6
D gene: .
J gene: TRBJ2-7
CDR3 DNA: TGTGCCAGCAGCTACACAGGGTCCTCCTACGAGCAGTACTTC
CDR3 protein: CASSYTGSSYEQYF

clone size: .
V gene: TRBV6-5
D gene: TRBD1
J gene: TRBJ1-6
CDR3 DNA: TGTGCCAGCAGGGACAGGCTACCCTCACCCCTCCACTTT
CDR3 protein: CASRDRLPSPLHF

clone size: once
V gene: TRBV29-1
D gene: .
J gene: TRBJ2-6
CDR3 DNA: TGCAGCGTTGAAGAAGAGGCTCATGGGGCCAACGTCCTGACTTTC
CDR3 protein: CSVEEEAHGANVLTF

clone size: .
V gene: TRBV4-2
D gene: TRBD2
J gene: TRBJ2-1
CDR3 DNA: TGTGCCAGCAGCCAAGGATTTAGCGGGGGCTCCTACAATGAGCAGTTCTTC
CDR3 protein: CASSQGFSGGSYNEQFF

clone size: once
V gene: TRBV29-1
D gene: .
J gene: TRBJ1-3
CDR3 DNA: TGCAGCGTTGATGGAGCAGGGGCAACTGGAAACACCATATATTTT
CDR3 protein: CSVDGAGATGNTIYF

clone size: .
V gene: TRBV7-3
D gene: TRBD2
J gene: TRBJ2-1
CDR3 DNA: TGTGCCAGCAGCTTGCGAGGCGGGGGGTACAATGAGCAGTTCTTC
CDR3 protein: CASSLRGGGYNEQFF

clone size: .
V gene: TRBV27
D gene: .
J gene: TRBJ2-2
CDR3 DNA: TGTGCCAGCGGGTTGGCGGGCGGGGAGCTGTTTTTT
CDR3 protein: CASGLAGGELFF

clone size: .
V gene: TRBV10-3
D gene: TRBD1
J gene: TRBJ2-7
CDR3 DNA: TGTGCCATCAGGGGTAACAGGGGGGACGGCGAGCAGTACTTC
CDR3 protein: CAIRGNRGDGEQYF